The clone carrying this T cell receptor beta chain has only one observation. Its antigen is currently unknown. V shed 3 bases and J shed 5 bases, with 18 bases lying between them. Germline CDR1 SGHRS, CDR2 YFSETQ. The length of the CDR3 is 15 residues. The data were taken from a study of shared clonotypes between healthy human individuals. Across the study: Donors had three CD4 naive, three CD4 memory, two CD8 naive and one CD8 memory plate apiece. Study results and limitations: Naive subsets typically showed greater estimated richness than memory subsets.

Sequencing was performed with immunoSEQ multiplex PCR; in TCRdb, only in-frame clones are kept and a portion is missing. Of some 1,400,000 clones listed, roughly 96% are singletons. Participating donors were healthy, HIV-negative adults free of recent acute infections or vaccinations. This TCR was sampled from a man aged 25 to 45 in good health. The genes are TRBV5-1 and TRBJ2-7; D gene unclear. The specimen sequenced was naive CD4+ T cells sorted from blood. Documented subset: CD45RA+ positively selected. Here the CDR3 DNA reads TGCGCCAGCAGCTCTGGTGGGGTACTTGGCCACGAGCAGTACTTC. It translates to CASSSGGVLGHEQYF.